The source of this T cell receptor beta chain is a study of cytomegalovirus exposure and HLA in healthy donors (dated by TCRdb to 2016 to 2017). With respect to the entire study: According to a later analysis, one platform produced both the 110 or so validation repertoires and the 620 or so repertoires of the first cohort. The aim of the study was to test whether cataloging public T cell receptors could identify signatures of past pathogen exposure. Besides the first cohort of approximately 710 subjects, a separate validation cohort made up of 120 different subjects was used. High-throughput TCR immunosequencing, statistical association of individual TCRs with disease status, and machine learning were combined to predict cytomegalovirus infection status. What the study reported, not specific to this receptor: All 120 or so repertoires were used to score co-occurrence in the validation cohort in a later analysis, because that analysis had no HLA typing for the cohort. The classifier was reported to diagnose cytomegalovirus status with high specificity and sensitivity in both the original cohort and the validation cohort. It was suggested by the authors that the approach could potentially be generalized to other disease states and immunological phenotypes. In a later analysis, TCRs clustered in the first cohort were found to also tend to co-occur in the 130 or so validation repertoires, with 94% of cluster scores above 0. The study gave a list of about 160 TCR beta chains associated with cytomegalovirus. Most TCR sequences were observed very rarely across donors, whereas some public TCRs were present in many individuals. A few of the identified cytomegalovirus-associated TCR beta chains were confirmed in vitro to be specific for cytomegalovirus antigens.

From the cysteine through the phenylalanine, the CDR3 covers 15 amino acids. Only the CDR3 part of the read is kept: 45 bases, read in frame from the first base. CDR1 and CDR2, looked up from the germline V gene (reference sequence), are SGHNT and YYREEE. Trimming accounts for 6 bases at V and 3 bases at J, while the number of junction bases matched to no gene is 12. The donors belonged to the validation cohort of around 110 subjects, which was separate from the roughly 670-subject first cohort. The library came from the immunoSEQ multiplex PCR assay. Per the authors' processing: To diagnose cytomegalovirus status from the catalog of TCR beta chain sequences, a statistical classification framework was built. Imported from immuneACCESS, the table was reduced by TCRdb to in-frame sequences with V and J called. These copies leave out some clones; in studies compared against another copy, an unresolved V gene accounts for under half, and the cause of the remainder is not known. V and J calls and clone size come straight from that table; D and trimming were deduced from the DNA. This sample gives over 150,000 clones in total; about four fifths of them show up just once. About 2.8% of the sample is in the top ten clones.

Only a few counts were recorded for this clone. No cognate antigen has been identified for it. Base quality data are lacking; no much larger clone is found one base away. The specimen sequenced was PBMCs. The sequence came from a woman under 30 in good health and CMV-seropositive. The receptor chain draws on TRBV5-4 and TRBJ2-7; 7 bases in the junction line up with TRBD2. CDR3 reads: CASTGEGGASYEQYF. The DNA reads TGTGCCAGCACCGGGGAGGGCGGGGCCAGCTACGAGCAGTACTTC.